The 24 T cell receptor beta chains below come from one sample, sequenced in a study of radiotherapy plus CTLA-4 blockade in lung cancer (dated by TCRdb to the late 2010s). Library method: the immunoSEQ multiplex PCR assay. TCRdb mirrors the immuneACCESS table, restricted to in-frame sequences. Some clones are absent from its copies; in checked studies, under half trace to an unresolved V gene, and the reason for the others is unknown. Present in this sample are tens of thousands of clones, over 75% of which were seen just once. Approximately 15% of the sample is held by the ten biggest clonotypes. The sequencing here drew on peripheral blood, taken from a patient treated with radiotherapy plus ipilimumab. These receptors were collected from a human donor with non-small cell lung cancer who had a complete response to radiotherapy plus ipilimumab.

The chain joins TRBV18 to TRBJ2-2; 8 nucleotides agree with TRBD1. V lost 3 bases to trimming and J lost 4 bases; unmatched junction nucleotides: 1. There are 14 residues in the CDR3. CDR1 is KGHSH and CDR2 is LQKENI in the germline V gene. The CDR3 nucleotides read TGTGCCAGCTCACCGGACAGGGTCACCGGGGAGCTGTTTTTT. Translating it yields CASSPDRVTGELFF. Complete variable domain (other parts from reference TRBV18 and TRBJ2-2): NAGVMQNPRHLVRRRGQEARLRCSPMKGHSHVYWYRQLPEEGLKFMVYLQKENIIDESGMPKERFSAEFPKEGPSILRIQQVVRGDSAAYFCASSPDRVTGELFFGEGSRLTVL.

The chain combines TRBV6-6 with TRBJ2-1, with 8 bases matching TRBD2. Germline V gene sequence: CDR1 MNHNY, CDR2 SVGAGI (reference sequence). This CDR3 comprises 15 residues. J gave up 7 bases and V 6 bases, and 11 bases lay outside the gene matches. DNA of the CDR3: TGTGCCAGCAGGCCGGGACTAGGGCAAAAGAATGAGCAGTTCTTC. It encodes CASRPGLGQKNEQFF.

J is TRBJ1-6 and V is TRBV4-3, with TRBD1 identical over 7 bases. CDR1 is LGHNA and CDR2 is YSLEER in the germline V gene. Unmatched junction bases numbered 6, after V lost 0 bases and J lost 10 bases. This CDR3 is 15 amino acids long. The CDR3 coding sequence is TGCGCCAGCAGCCAAGATCTTATAGGGGGCTCACCCCTCCACTTT. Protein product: CASSQDLIGGSPLHF.

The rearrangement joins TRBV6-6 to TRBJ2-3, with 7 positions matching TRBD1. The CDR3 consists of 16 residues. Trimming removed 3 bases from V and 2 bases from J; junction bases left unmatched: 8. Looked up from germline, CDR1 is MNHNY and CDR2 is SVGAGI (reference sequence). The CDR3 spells CASSYETGWLTDTQYF. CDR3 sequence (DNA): TGTGCCAGCAGTTATGAGACAGGGTGGCTCACAGATACGCAGTATTTT.

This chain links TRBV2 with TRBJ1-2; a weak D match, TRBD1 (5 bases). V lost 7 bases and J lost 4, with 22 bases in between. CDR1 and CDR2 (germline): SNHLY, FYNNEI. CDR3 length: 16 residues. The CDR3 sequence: CASKMGGWGEAYGYTF. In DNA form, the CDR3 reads TGTGCCAGCAAAATGGGGGGGTGGGGTGAAGCCTATGGCTACACCTTC.

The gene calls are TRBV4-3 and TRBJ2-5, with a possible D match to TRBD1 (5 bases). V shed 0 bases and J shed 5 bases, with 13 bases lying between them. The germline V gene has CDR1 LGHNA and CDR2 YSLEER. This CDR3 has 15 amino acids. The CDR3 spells CASSQDQGSGETQYF. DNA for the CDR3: TGCGCCAGCAGCCAAGATCAGGGATCCGGGGAGACCCAGTACTTC.

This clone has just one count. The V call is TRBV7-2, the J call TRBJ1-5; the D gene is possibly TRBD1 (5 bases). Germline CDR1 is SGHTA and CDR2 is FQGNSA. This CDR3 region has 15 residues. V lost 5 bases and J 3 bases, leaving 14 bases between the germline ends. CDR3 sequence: CASSPRQGPNQPQHF. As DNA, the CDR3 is TGTGCCAGCAGCCCCAGGCAGGGCCCCAATCAGCCCCAGCATTTT.

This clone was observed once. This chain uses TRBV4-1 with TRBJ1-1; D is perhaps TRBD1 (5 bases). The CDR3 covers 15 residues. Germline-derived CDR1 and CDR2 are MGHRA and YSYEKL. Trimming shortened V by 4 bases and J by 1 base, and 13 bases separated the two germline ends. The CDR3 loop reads CASSPQEGPNTEAFF. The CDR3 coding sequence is TGCGCCAGCAGCCCTCAGGAGGGGCCGAACACTGAAGCTTTCTTT.

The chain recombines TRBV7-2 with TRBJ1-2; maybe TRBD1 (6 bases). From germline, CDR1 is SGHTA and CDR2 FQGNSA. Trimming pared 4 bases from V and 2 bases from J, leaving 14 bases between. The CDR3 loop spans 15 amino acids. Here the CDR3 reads CASSSRDRLNYGYTF. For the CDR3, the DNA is TGTGCCAGCAGCTCCCGCGACAGGCTGAACTATGGCTACACCTTC.

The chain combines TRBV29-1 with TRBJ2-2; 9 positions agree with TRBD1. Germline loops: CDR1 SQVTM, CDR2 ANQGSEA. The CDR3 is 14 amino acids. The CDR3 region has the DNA TGCAGTGCACGGGACAGGGCGAACACCGGGGAGCTGTTTTTT. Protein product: CSARDRANTGELFF.

CDR3: CASSLGHLYEQFF. CDR3 DNA: TGTGCCAGCAGTTTAGGGCACCTCTATGAGCAGTTCTTC. The rearrangement links TRBV28 to TRBJ2-1, with no clear D. The CDR3 runs 13 residues. The germline gives CDR1 MDHEN, CDR2 SYDVKM. V dropped 2 bases and J dropped 8 bases, with 10 bases sitting between them.

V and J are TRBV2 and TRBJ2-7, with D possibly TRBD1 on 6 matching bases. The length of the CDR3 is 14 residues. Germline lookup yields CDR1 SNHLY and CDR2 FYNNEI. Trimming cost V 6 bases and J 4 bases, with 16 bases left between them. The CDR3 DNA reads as TGTGCCAGCAGCCGGTACAGGGAAGGGTACGAGCAGTACTTC. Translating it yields CASSRYREGYEQYF. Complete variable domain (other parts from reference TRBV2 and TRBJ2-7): EPEVTQTPSHQVTQMGQEVILRCVPISNHLYFYWYRQILGQKVEFLVSFYNNEISEKSEIFDDQFSVERPDGSNFTLKIRSTKLEDSAMYFCASSRYREGYEQYFGPGTRLTVT.

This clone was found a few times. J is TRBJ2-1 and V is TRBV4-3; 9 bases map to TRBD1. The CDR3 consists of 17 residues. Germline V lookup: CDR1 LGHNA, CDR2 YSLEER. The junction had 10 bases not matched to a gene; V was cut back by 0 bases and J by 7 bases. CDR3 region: CASSQDGTGSQWNEQFF. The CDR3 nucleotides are TGCGCCAGCAGCCAAGATGGGACAGGGAGCCAGTGGAATGAGCAGTTCTTC.

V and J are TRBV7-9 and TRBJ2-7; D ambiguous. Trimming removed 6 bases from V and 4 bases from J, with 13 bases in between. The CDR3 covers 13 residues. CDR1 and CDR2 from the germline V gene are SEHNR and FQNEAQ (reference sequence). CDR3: CASRPYTEYEQYF. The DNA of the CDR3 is TGTGCCAGCAGACCCTACACAGAGTACGAGCAGTACTTC.

CDR3 nucleotides: TGCGCCAGCAGTGCCGTCCAGGGAGGGACTGAGCAGTTCTTC. Protein sequence: CASSAVQGGTEQFF. The chain links TRBV10-1 to TRBJ2-1; TRBD2 agrees at 7 bases. Germline CDR1 is WNHNN and CDR2 is SYGVQD (reference sequence). The CDR3 extends over 14 amino acids. Trimming took 4 bases from V and 9 from J; bases not matched to a gene: 9.

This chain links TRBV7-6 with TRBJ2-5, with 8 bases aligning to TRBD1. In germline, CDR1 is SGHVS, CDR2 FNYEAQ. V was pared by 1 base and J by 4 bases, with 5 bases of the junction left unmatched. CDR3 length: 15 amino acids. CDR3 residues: CASSLETGERETQYF. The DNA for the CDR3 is TGTGCCAGCAGCTTAGAGACAGGGGAACGAGAGACCCAGTACTTC.

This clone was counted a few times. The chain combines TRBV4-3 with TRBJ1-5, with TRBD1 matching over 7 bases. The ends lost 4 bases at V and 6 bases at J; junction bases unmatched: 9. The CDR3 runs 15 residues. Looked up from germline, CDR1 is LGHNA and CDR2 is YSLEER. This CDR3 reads CASSPSLTGIQPQHF. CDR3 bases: TGCGCCAGCAGCCCAAGCTTGACAGGGATTCAGCCCCAGCATTTT.

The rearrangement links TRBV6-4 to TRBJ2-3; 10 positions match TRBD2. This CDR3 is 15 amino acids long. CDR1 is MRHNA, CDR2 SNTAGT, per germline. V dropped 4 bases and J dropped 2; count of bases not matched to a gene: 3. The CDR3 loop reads CASSASGGITDTQYF. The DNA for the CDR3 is TGTGCCAGCAGTGCTAGCGGGGGAATCACAGATACGCAGTATTTT.

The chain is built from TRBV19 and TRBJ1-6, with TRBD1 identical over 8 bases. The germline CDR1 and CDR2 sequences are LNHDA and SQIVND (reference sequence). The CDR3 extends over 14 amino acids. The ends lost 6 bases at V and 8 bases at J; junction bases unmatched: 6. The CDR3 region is CASSRTGIDSPLHF. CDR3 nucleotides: TGTGCCAGTAGCCGGACAGGGATCGATTCACCCCTCCACTTT.

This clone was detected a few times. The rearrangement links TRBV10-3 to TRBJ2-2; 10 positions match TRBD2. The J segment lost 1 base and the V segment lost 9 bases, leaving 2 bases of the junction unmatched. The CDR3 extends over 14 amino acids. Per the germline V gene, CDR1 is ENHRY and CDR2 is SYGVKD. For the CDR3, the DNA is TGTGCCATGAGGACTAGCGGGAACACCGGGGAGCTGTTTTTT. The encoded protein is CAMRTSGNTGELFF.

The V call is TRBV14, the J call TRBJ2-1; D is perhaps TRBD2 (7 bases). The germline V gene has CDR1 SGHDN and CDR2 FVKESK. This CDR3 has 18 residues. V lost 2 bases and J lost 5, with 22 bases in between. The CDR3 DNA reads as TGTGCCAGCAGCCAATACGGGGGGCCCCTTCTTCCCCACAATGAGCAGTTCTTC. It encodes CASSQYGGPLLPHNEQFF.

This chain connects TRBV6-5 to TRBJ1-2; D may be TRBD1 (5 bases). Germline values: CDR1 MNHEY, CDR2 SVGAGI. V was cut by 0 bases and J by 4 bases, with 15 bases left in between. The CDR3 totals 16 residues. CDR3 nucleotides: TGTGCCAGCAGTTACTCGAGTCGGGGGGTGGGCTATGGCTACACCTTC. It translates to CASSYSSRGVGYGYTF.

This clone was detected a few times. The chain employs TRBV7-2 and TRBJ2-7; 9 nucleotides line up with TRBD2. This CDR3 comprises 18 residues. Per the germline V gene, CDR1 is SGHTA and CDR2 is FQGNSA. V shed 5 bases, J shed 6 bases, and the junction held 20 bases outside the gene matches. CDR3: CASSPLWSAGGSGLEQYF. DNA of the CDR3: TGTGCCAGCAGCCCCCTGTGGTCAGCGGGGGGCTCAGGGCTCGAGCAGTACTTC.

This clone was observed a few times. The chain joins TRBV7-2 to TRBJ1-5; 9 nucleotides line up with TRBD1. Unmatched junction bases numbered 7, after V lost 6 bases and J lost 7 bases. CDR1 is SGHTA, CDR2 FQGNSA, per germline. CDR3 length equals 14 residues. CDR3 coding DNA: TGTGCCAGCAGTTCTACAGGGGGCGGACAGCCCCAGCATTTT. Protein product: CASSSTGGGQPQHF.